The 2 T cell receptor beta chains presented below share a single source sample, sequenced in a study of cytomegalovirus exposure and HLA in healthy donors. Here immunoSEQ multiplex PCR was the method, and the copy in TCRdb shows in-frame clones only, minus some. The data hold 150,000 to 180,000 clones, with about 86% observed a single time. What was sequenced was PBMCs. These receptors were obtained from a human donor in good health.

V is TRBV5-1 and J is TRBJ2-1; TRBD2 matches 7 bases. Germline CDR1 SGHRS, CDR2 YFSETQ. With 0 bases clipped from V and 2 bases from J, the junction kept 5 bases outside the gene matches. This CDR3 has 16 amino acids. The CDR3 coding sequence is TGCGCCAGCAGCTTGGCGCGGGAGATCACCTACAATGAGCAGTTCTTC. Its protein is CASSLAREITYNEQFF.

The V and J genes are TRBV30 and TRBJ1-4, with D maybe TRBD1 (5 bases). The CDR3 covers 16 residues. Trimming stripped 3 bases from V and 6 bases from J, with 20 bases between. Per germline, CDR1 GTSNPN and CDR2 SVGIG (reference sequence). CDR3 residues: CAWSLGRTRRYEKLFF. The CDR3 DNA is TGTGCCTGGAGCTTGGGGCGCACGAGACGATATGAAAAACTGTTTTTT. The whole variable domain, filled in from reference TRBV30 and TRBJ1-4, reads SQTIHQWPATLVQPVGSPLSLECTVEGTSNPNLYWYRQAAGRGLQLLFYSVGIGQISSEVPQNLSASRPQDRQFILSSKKLLLSDSGFYLCAWSLGRTRRYEKLFFGSGTQLSVL.